These 21 T cell receptor beta chains were all obtained from the same sample, sequenced in a study of tumor-infiltrating lymphocytes in primary liver carcinoma. Unsorted whole blood served as the source of blood RNA, and germline DNA was extracted as well. With 500 ng total RNA as template and a constant-region primer, TCR beta cDNA was made. Amplification in three nested multiplex PCR rounds with slightly modified ARM-PCR gave rise to TCR beta libraries. The opening two PCR rounds, around 11 cycles each, paired TRBV1-TRBV30 forward primers with a C-beta reverse primer. MiXCR, applied by TCRdb to the multiplex PCR reads, yields one record per CDR3 protein. This repertoire shows approximately 330,000 distinct CDR3 sequences, about two thirds found once; its top ten account for about 6%. Material: peripheral blood. The receptor source for this set is a man in his forties with primary liver carcinoma and hepatitis B virus infection.

This clonotype was found once. Sequence at one end of the junction differs from germline and may be a read error. This chain uses TRBV11-2 with TRBJ2-5; D possibly corresponds to TRBD2 (5 bases). The CDR3 covers 18 residues. Germline CDR1 SGHAT, CDR2 FQNNGV. The CDR3 protein is CASSLVRLTLGKKEAQYF. CDR3 coding DNA: TGTGCCAGCAGCTTAGTGAGACTAACCCTGGGAAAAAAAGAGGCCCAGTACTTC.

Note on this clonotype: One end of the junction varies from germline; a read error may be responsible. The chain carries TRBV11-1 and TRBJ2-7; D remains ambiguous. The CDR3 covers 15 residues. Germline V gene lookup returns CDR1 SGHAT and CDR2 FQDESV (reference sequence). CDR3 sequence reads: CASSLDSGRAYEQYF. As DNA, the CDR3 is TGTGCCAGCAGCTTAGACAGTGGGCGAGCGTACGAGCAATACTTC.

Details on this clonotype: This could be a read error, since a much larger clone is one nucleotide away. The chain links TRBV12-3 or TRBV12-4 to TRBJ2-7; the D is unclear. The germline V and J ends were trimmed by 9 bases and 1 base, with 16 bases remaining between them. There are 14 residues in the CDR3. The CDR3 nucleotides read TGTGCCAGTGTCCCTGCCGGCAGATCCTACGAGCAGTACTTC. It yields the protein CASVPAGRSYEQYF.

This clonotype was found many times. Sequence at one end of the junction differs from germline and may be a read error. This chain connects TRBV5-6 to TRBJ2-1; 9 bases line up with TRBD1. The length of the CDR3 is 15 residues. Germline V gene data show CDR1 as SGHDT and CDR2 as YYEEEE. The CDR3 spells CASSLFTGGYDEQFF. The CDR3 DNA sequence: TGTGCCAGCAGCTTGTTCACAGGGGGCTACGATGAGCAGTTCTTC.

In the case of this clonotype: This CDR3 is missing its conserved last phenylalanine or tryptophan, likely due to a read error. V is TRBV11-3 and J is TRBJ2-2, with unresolved D. CDR1 is SGHNT, CDR2 YENEEA, per germline. CDR3 length equals 12 residues. The ends were cut back, 3 bases at V and 5 bases at J, with 4 bases in the middle. Here the CDR3 reads CASSLETGELFL. CDR3 bases: TGTGCCAGCAGCTTGGAAACCGGGGAGCTGTTTTTA.

Points on this clonotype: Sequence at one end of the junction differs from germline and may be a read error. DNA of the CDR3: TGTGCTAGCAATTCGTTGGGCTACAATGAGCAGTTCTTC. As protein: CASNSLGYNEQFF. V usage is TRBV12-3 or TRBV12-4 and J usage is TRBJ2-1, with no clear D. The CDR3 runs 13 residues.

Note on this clonotype: This is likely a read error, given that the CDR3 carries no conserved phenylalanine or tryptophan at its end. The DNA is left out, because the CDR3 cannot be placed on it with certainty; the CDR3 is given as TCRdb lists it. The V and J genes are TRBV11-2 and TRBJ1-1. The CDR3 region is 13 residues in length, termini included. The germline V gene encodes CDR1 SGHAT and CDR2 FQNNGV. CDR3: CASSLLPDTEASY.

Details on this clonotype: A much larger clonotype is one base distant, so this may be a read error. V usage is TRBV12-3 or TRBV12-4 and J usage is TRBJ2-5; no definite D call. The CDR3 runs to 14 residues. This CDR3 reads CPSSHAAGQETQYF. The DNA of the CDR3 is TGTCCCAGCAGTCATGCGGCAGGCCAAGAGACCCAGTACTTC.

This clonotype was seen a handful of times. V and J are TRBV7-9 and TRBJ2-5; D gene unclear. There are 13 residues in the CDR3. V was shortened by 6 bases and J by 4 bases, with 12 bases between the two germline ends. The germline V gene has CDR1 SEHNR and CDR2 FQNEAQ (reference sequence). CDR3 protein: CASRKTHRETQYF. Written as DNA, the CDR3 is TGTGCCAGCAGAAAGACACACCGAGAGACCCAGTACTTC.

The rearrangement joins TRBV11-2 to TRBJ2-7, with D perhaps matching TRBD1 (5 bases). The CDR3 consists of 15 residues. Germline V lookup: CDR1 SGHAT, CDR2 FQNNGV. V lost 3 bases and J lost 0, with 12 bases in between. CDR3 sequence: CASSFGSDISYEQYF. CDR3 nucleotides: TGTGCCAGCAGCTTTGGGTCGGACATCTCCTACGAGCAGTACTTC.

Notes on this clonotype: A much more abundant neighbour one base away suggests this may be a read error. The chain joins TRBV4-1 to TRBJ2-1, with a tentative D call TRBD2 (5 bases). Germline V gene data show CDR1 as MGHRA and CDR2 as YSYEKL. The CDR3 has 17 amino acids. The DNA for the CDR3 is TGCGCCAGCAGCCAAGAGGAGCGGCGCTTCACCTACGATGAGCAGTTCTTC. Its translation is CASSQEERRFTYDEQFF.

The table lists this clonotype with a few counts. This chain connects TRBV28 to TRBJ2-1, with D possibly TRBD2 on 6 matching bases. This CDR3 is 14 amino acids long. V was clipped by 4 bases and J by 6 bases, with 13 bases between them. Germline CDR1 and CDR2: MDHEN and SYDVKM. The CDR3 nucleotides read TGTGCCAGCAGTTCCCCCGGGACTTTCAATGAGCAGTTCTTC. Amino acid sequence: CASSSPGTFNEQFF.

V is TRBV7-9 and J is TRBJ2-2, with D perhaps matching TRBD1 or TRBD2 (5 bases each). Germline V CDR1 and CDR2: SEHNR, FQNEAQ (reference sequence). This CDR3 has 16 residues. The germline V and J ends were trimmed by 5 bases and 2 bases, with 15 bases remaining between them. The CDR3 nucleotides read TGTGCCAGCAGCCCGCTGGGGGAGTGTAACACCGGGGAGCTGTTTTTT. Protein: CASSPLGECNTGELFF.

As concerns this clonotype: A junction end diverges from the germline sequence, so it may reflect a read error. This chain links TRBV5-1 with TRBJ2-3; D may match TRBD1 or TRBD2 (5 bases each). The V gene's germline CDR1 is SGHRS and CDR2 YFSETQ. The CDR3 totals 15 residues. The CDR3 sequence: CANSLAGAMADTQYF. CDR3 nucleotides: TGCGCCAACAGCTTGGCCGGGGCAATGGCAGATACGCAGTATTTT.

The rearrangement uses TRBV29-1 and TRBJ2-3, with D hard to call. Germline CDR1 reads SQVTM; CDR2 reads ANQGSEA. Trimming took 3 bases from V and 2 from J, leaving 12 bases between them. CDR3 length: 14 amino acids. The CDR3 coding sequence is TGCAGCGTTGAGACGATGACCACCACAGATACGCAGTATTTT. Protein: CSVETMTTTDTQYF.

About this clonotype itself: Compared with germline, one end of the junction differs, possibly owing to a read error. This rearrangement joins TRBV28 to TRBJ2-7; 8 bases match TRBD2. The CDR3 has 14 amino acids. The germline gives CDR1 MDHEN, CDR2 SYDVKM. The CDR3 reads CASSFNSGSYERYF. The CDR3 DNA follows: TGTGCCAGCAGTTTTAACAGCGGGAGCTACGAGCGGTACTTC.

The sample holds a few counts of this clonotype. Given a much more abundant clone one base away, this may be a read error. V usage is TRBV4-2 and J usage is TRBJ2-5; a weak D match, TRBD2 (6 bases). The germline gives CDR1 LGHNA, CDR2 YNFKEQ. The CDR3 length is 14 residues. This CDR3 is CANSQVPGVETQYF. For the CDR3, the DNA is TGTGCCAACAGCCAAGTTCCGGGAGTGGAGACCCAGTACTTC.

This clonotype has just one count. A much larger clone lies a single base off, so this may be a read error. This chain uses TRBV6-5 with TRBJ2-7; D gene unclear. Germline lookup yields CDR1 MNHEY and CDR2 SVGAGI. This CDR3 is 11 amino acids long. The CDR3 sequence: CASRRHYEHYF. The DNA for the CDR3 is TGTGCCAGCCGACGGCACTACGAGCACTACTTC.

A word on this clonotype: At one boundary the junction diverges from the germline segment, which might be a read error. This rearrangement joins TRBV11-2 to TRBJ2-5, with TRBD1 identical over 7 bases. There are 18 residues in the CDR3. From germline, CDR1 is SGHAT and CDR2 FQNNGV. CDR3 loop: CASSLTGTEGSWQETQYF. The CDR3 DNA sequence: TGTGCTAGCAGCTTAACGGGGACAGAGGGATCGTGGCAAGAGACCCAGTACTTC. The whole variable domain, filled in from reference TRBV11-2 and TRBJ2-5, reads EAGVAQSPRYKIIEKRQSVAFWCNPISGHATLYWYQQILGQGPKLLIQFQNNGVVDDSQLPKDRFSAERLKGVDSTLKIQPAKLEDSAVYLCASSLTGTEGSWQETQYFGPGTRLLVL.

Concerning this clonotype: One end of the junction varies from germline; a read error may be responsible. The chain has TRBV11-2 and TRBJ1-1; possible D gene TRBD1, 6 bases. Germline CDR1 reads SGHAT; CDR2 reads FQNNGV. This CDR3 comprises 14 residues. The CDR3: CASSSQGGKSEALF. The CDR3 nucleotides are TGTGCCAGCAGCTCACAAGGGGGTAAATCTGAAGCTCTCTTT. Drawing the rest from reference TRBV11-2 and TRBJ1-1, the complete variable domain is EAGVAQSPRYKIIEKRQSVAFWCNPISGHATLYWYQQILGQGPKLLIQFQNNGVVDDSQLPKDRFSAERLKGVDSTLKIQPAKLEDSAVYLCASSSQGGKSEALFGQGTRLTVV.

This clonotype appeared many times. This rearrangement joins TRBV29-1 to TRBJ1-5; tentatively, D is TRBD1 (6 bases). Trimming pared 6 bases from V and 2 bases from J, leaving 14 bases between. Looked up from germline, CDR1 is SQVTM and CDR2 is ANQGSEA. The CDR3 sequence is 14 residues long. The DNA of the CDR3 is TGCAGCGTACAACAGGGAAGTGGCAATCAGCCCCAGCATTTT. It yields the protein CSVQQGSGNQPQHF.